This T cell receptor (beta chain) appears in the sequencing data of a study of blood T cells in healthy people across ages. The CDR3 has 13 residues. The germline CDR1 and CDR2 sequences are MNHEY and SMNVEV (reference sequence). Trimming took 9 bases from V and 0 from J, leaving 10 bases between them. This clonotype was counted between two and nine times. A second PCR of 7 to 11 cycles used a sample-barcoded 5' primer and a J-beta primer mix. MiXCR, run by TCRdb on the 5' RACE reads, gives a single entry per CDR3 protein. The sample includes about 780,000 distinct CDR3 sequences, more than 35% of them seen just once.

The V and J genes are TRBV27 and TRBJ2-3; no definite D call. The TCR sequence derives from a man older than 75 in good health. Sample: blood. The CDR3 sequence: CARSPRSTDTQYF. CDR3 DNA sequence: TGTGCCAGATCCCCGAGGAGCACAGATACGCAGTATTTT.